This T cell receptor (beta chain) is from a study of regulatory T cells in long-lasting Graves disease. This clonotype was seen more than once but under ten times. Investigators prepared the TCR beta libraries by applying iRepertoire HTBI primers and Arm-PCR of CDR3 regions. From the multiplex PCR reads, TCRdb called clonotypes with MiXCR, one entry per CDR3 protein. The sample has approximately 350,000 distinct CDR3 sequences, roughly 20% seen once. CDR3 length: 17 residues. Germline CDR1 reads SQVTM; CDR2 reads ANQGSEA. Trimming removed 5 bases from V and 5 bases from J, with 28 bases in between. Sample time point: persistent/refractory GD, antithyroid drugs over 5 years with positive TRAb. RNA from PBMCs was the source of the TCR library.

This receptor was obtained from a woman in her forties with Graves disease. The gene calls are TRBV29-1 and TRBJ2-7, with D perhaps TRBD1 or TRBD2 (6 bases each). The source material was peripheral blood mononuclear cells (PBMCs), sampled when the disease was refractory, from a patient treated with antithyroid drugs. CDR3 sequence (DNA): TGCAGCGTTTGGGGACGGAAACAGGGAGGTTCGATGGACGAGCAGTACTTC. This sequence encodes CSVWGRKQGGSMDEQYF.